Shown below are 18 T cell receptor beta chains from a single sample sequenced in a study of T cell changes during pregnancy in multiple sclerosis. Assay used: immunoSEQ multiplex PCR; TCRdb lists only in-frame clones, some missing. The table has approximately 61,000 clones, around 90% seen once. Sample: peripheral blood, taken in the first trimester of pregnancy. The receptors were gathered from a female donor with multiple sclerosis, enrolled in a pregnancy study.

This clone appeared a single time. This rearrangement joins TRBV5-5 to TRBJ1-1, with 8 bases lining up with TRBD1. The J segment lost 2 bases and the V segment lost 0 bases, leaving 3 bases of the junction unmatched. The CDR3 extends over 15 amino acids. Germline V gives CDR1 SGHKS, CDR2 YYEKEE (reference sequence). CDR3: CASSLGTGYNTEAFF. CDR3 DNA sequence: TGTGCCAGCAGCTTGGGGACAGGGTATAACACTGAAGCTTTCTTT.

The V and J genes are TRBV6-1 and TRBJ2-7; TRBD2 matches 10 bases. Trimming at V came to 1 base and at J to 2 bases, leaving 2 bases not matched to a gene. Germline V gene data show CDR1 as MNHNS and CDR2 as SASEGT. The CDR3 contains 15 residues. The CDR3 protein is CASSEEAGGAYEQYF. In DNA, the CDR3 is TGTGCCAGCAGTGAAGAAGCGGGAGGGGCCTACGAGCAGTACTTC.

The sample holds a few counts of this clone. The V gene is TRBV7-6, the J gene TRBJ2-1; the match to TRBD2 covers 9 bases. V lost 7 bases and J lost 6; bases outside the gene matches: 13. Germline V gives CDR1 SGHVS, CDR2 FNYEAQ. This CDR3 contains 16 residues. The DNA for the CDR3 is TGTGCCAGCAAAAACGTTAGCGGGAGTGGGGTCAATGAGCAGTTCTTC. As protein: CASKNVSGSGVNEQFF.

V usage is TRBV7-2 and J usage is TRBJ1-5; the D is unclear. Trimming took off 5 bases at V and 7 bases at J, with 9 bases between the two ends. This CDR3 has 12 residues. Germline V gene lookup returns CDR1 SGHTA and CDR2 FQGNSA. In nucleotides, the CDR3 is TGTGCCAGCAGCAAAGAGGGACAGCCCCAGCATTTT. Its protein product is CASSKEGQPQHF.

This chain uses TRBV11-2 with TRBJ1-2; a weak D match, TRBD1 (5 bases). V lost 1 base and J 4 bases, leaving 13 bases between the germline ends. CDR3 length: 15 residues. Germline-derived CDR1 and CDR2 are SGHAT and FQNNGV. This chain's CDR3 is CASSLGGRGPYGYTF. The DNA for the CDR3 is TGTGCCAGCAGCTTAGGAGGGAGGGGCCCCTATGGCTACACCTTC.

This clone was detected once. The CDR3 DNA reads TGTGCCAGCAATGAGGCTAGCCGGGCCTACGAGCAGTACTTC. The encoded protein is CASNEASRAYEQYF. This chain connects TRBV19 to TRBJ2-7; the D gene is possibly TRBD2 (5 bases). Germline V gives CDR1 LNHDA, CDR2 SQIVND (reference sequence). The CDR3 spans 14 residues. V was shortened by 9 bases and J by 2 bases, with 17 bases between the two germline ends.

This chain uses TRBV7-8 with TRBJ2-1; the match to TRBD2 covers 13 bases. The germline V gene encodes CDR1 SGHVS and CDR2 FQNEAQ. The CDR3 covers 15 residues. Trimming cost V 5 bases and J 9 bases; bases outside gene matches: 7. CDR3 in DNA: TGTGCCAGCAGCGCAGGACTAGCGGGAGTGGCTGAGCAGTTCTTC. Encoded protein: CASSAGLAGVAEQFF.

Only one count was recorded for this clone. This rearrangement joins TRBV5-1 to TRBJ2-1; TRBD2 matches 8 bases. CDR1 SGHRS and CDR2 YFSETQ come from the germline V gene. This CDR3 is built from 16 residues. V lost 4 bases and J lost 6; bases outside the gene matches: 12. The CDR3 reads CASSPLGAGVGNEQFF. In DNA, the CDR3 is TGCGCCAGCAGCCCCCTGGGAGCGGGAGTCGGCAATGAGCAGTTCTTC. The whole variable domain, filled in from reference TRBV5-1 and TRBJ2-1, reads KAGVTQTPRYLIKTRGQQVTLSCSPISGHRSVSWYQQTPGQGLQFLFEYFSETQRNKGNFPGRFSGRQFSNSRSEMNVSTLELGDSALYLCASSPLGAGVGNEQFFGPGTRLTVL.

For the CDR3, the DNA is TGTGCCAGCACCTTGACGGAGGGCGGCTACACCTTC. Its protein product is CASTLTEGGYTF. J is TRBJ1-2 and V is TRBV28; D is uncertain. Trimming shortened V by 7 bases and J by 8 bases, and 14 bases separated the two germline ends. The germline CDR1 and CDR2 sequences are MDHEN and SYDVKM. The CDR3 is made up of 12 amino acids.

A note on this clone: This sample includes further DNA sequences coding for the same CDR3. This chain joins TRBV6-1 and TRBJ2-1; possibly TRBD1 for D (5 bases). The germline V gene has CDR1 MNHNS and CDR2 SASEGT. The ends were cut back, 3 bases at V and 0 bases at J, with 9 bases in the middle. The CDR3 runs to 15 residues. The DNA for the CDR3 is TGTGCCAGCAGTGAGGGGCTGAGCTCCTACAATGAGCAGTTCTTC. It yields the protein CASSEGLSSYNEQFF.

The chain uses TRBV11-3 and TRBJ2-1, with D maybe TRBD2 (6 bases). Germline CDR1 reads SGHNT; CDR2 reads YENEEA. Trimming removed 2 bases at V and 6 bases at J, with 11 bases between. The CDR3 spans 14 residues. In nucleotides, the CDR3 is TGTGCCAGCAGCTTATACGGGAGTGGCAATGAGCAGTTCTTC. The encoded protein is CASSLYGSGNEQFF.

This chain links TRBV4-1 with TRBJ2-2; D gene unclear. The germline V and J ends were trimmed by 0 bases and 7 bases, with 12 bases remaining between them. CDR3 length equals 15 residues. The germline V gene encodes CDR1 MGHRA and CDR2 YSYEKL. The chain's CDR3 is CASSQETGPGGELFF. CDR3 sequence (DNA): TGCGCCAGCAGCCAAGAAACGGGTCCGGGCGGGGAGCTGTTTTTT.

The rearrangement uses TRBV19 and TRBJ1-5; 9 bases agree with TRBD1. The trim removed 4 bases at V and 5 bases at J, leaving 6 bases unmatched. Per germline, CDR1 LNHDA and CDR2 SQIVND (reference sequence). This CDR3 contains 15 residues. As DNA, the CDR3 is TGTGCCAGTAGTACCCGGACAGGGGAGCATCAGCCCCAGCATTTT. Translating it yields CASSTRTGEHQPQHF.

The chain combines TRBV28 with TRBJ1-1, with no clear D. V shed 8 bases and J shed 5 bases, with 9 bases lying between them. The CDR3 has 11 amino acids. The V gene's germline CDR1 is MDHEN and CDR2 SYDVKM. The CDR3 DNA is TGTGCCAGCGGAGAGTGGACTGAAGCTTTCTTT. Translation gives CASGEWTEAFF.

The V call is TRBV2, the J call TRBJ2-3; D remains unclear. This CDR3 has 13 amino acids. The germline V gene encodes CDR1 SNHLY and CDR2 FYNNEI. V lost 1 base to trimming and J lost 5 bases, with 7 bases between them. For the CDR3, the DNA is TGTGCCAGCAGTGAAGGCCACGGAGATACGCAGTATTTT. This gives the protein CASSEGHGDTQYF.

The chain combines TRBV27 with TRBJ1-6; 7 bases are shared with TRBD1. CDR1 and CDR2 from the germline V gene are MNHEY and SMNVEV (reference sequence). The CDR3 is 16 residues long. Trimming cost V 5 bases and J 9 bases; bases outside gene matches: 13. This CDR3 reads CASSPEGDRPTSPLHF. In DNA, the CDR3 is TGTGCCAGCAGTCCAGAGGGGGACAGACCAACTTCACCCCTCCACTTT.

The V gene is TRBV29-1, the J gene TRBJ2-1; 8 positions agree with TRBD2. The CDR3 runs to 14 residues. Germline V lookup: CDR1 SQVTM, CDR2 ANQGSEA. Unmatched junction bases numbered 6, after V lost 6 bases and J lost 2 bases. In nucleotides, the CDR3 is TGCAGCGTCCAGAGCGGGAGAACCTACAATGAGCAGTTCTTC. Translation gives CSVQSGRTYNEQFF.

The CDR3 nucleotides are TGCAGCGTTGGACGGGAGGGGAGGTTGAGCTCCTACGAGCAGTACTTC. This translates into CSVGREGRLSSYEQYF. This chain joins TRBV29-1 and TRBJ2-7, with 8 bases fitting TRBD2. The CDR3 runs to 16 residues. Germline V lookup: CDR1 SQVTM, CDR2 ANQGSEA. V shed 4 bases, J shed 0 bases, and the junction held 11 bases outside the gene matches.